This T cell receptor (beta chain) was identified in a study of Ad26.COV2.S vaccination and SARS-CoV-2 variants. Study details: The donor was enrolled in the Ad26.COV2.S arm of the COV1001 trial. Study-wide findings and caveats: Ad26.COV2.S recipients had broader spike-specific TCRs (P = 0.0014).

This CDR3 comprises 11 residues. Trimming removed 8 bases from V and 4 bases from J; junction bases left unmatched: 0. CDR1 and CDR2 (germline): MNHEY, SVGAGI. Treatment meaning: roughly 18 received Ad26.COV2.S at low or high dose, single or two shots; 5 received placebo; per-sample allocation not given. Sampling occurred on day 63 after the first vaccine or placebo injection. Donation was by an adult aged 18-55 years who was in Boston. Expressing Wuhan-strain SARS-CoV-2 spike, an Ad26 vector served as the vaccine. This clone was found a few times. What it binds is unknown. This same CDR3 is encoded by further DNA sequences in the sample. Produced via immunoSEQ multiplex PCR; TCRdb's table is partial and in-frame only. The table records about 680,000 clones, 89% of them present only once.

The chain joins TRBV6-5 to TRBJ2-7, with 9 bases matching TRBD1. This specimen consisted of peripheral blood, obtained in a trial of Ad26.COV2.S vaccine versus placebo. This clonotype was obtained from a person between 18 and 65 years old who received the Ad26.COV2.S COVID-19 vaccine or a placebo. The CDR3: CASGQGYEQYF. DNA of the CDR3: TGTGCCAGCGGACAGGGGTACGAGCAGTACTTC.